The 23 T cell receptor beta chains listed next were all sequenced from one sample in a study of identifying expanded T cells in peripheral blood. Clones were read by immunoSEQ multiplex PCR, and TCRdb kept only the in-frame ones, dropping some. Of tens of thousands of clones detected, around 83% appear once; the ten largest clones hold 15% to 20%. Sequenced sample: blood. The source is a person aged 18 to 70 in good health.

This clone was observed a few times. The chain carries TRBV28 and TRBJ2-1, with TRBD1 matching over 9 bases. Trimming at V came to 5 bases and at J to 3 bases, leaving 8 bases not matched to a gene. Germline V gene sequence: CDR1 MDHEN, CDR2 SYDVKM. This CDR3 contains 16 residues. As DNA, the CDR3 is TGTGCCAGCAGTCGCCCGGGACAGGGAAACTACAATGAGCAGTTCTTC. Amino acids: CASSRPGQGNYNEQFF.

The rearrangement joins TRBV4-3 to TRBJ2-3, with D possibly being TRBD2 (6 bases). This CDR3 has 15 residues. Germline loops: CDR1 LGHNA, CDR2 YSLEER. Trimming took off 1 base at V and 0 bases at J, with 8 bases between the two ends. The CDR3 loop reads CASSQGLGSTDTQYF. The CDR3, as DNA: TGCGCCAGCAGCCAAGGACTAGGGAGCACAGATACGCAGTATTTT.

CDR3 nucleotide sequence: TGTGCCAGCAGCTTAAACCCGCCAGGGGTTAATCTTGGGGAGCTGTTTTTT. It codes for CASSLNPPGVNLGELFF. This chain joins TRBV7-2 and TRBJ2-2; perhaps TRBD1 as D (6 bases). Trimming stripped 2 bases from V and 8 bases from J, with 21 bases between. Germline CDR1 reads SGHTA; CDR2 reads FQGNSA. The CDR3 runs to 17 residues.

This clone has a single count. In DNA, the CDR3 is TGCGCCAGCAGCTTGGGACAGGGGATCTATGGCTACACCTTC. Translated: CASSLGQGIYGYTF. The rearrangement uses TRBV5-1 and TRBJ1-2, with 8 bases aligning to TRBD1. This CDR3 is built from 14 residues. V gave up 0 bases and J gave up 4 bases; unmatched junction bases: 2. CDR1 is SGHRS, CDR2 YFSETQ, per germline.

In its sample, this clone was seen once. V and J are TRBV11-3 and TRBJ2-2; D is uncertain. Germline assignment: CDR1 SGHNT and CDR2 YENEEA. The length of the CDR3 is 13 residues. V was pared by 3 bases and J by 4 bases, with 6 bases between. CDR3 coding DNA: TGTGCCAGCAGCTTCGTCCCCACCGGGGAGCTGTTTTTT. Translating it yields CASSFVPTGELFF.

The DNA of the CDR3 is TGCGCCAGCAGATCGGGAGAGGCCTACAATGAGCAGTTCTTC. This translates into CASRSGEAYNEQFF. The J gene is TRBJ2-1, the V gene TRBV5-1; D might be TRBD2 (6 bases). The ends were cut back, 5 bases at V and 2 bases at J, with 11 bases in the middle. Germline V gene data show CDR1 as SGHRS and CDR2 as YFSETQ. The length of the CDR3 is 14 residues.

V is TRBV10-3 and J is TRBJ2-7; 11 nucleotides match TRBD2. V lost 10 bases, J lost 4 bases, and 18 bases stayed unmatched. Germline lookup yields CDR1 ENHRY and CDR2 SYGVKD. CDR3 length equals 17 residues. CDR3 nucleotides: TGTGCCACCGCCCTTCAGGGGGTGGGACTAGCGGAGTACGAGCAGTACTTC. Translated, it gives CATALQGVGLAEYEQYF.

The chain joins TRBV25-1 to TRBJ2-7; 8 nucleotides align to TRBD1. With 1 base clipped from V and 2 bases from J, the junction kept 4 bases outside the gene matches. Germline V gene lookup returns CDR1 MGHDK and CDR2 SYGVNS. CDR3 size: 15 residues. The DNA for the CDR3 is TGTGCCAGCAGTGAATTGGGACAGGAGACCTACGAGCAGTACTTC. Translation: CASSELGQETYEQYF.

The V gene is TRBV11-2, the J gene TRBJ1-1, with 10 positions matching TRBD1. The CDR3 covers 16 residues. Per germline, CDR1 SGHAT and CDR2 FQNNGV. Losses at the gene ends were 5 bases for V and 1 base for J; bases not matched to a gene: 7. The CDR3 here is CASSPDRGPGNTEAFF. The CDR3, as DNA: TGTGCCAGCAGCCCTGACAGGGGGCCTGGGAACACTGAAGCTTTCTTT.

This rearrangement joins TRBV15 to TRBJ2-1, with 7 bases that match TRBD2. After removal of 0 bases from V and 9 bases from J, the junction contained 5 bases not matched to a gene. CDR1 is LNHNV, CDR2 YYDKDF, per germline (reference sequence). The CDR3 is 14 residues long. CDR3 DNA: TGTGCCACCAGCAGAGACGGCGGGAGTACTGAGCAGTTCTTC. It yields the protein CATSRDGGSTEQFF.

V usage is TRBV28 and J usage is TRBJ1-1; no clear D. The germline CDR1 and CDR2 sequences are MDHEN and SYDVKM. Trimming pared 5 bases from V and 1 base from J, leaving 8 bases between. The CDR3 totals 13 residues. The CDR3 reads CASSKPRNTEAFF. The CDR3 DNA sequence: TGTGCCAGCAGTAAACCTAGGAACACTGAAGCTTTCTTT. The variable domain in full, completed from reference TRBV28 and TRBJ1-1, reads DVKVTQSSRYLVKRTGEKVFLECVQDMDHENMFWYRQDPGLGLRLIYFSYDVKMKEKGDIPEGYSVSREKKERFSLILESASTNQTSMYLCASSKPRNTEAFFGQGTRLTVV.

This clone has more than one count but fewer than ten. The chain employs TRBV7-5 and TRBJ1-5; the D segment call TRBD1 is taken from the table without a DNA check. TRBV7-5 is designated a pseudogene. The CDR3 is made up of 15 amino acids. The CDR3 here is CARSTPDRGNQPQHF. CDR3 coding DNA: TGTGCCAGAAGCACTCCGGACAGGGGCAATCAGCCCCAGCATTTT.

The J gene is TRBJ2-1, the V gene TRBV7-6, with D hard to call. CDR3 length equals 16 residues. Between the trimmed V and J ends, which lost 1 base and 4 bases, there was a span of 14 bases. Germline lookup yields CDR1 SGHVS and CDR2 FNYEAQ. CDR3 nucleotides: TGTGCCAGCAGCTTAGTTCGCCACCCGGAGTACAATGAGCAGTTCTTC. Translation gives CASSLVRHPEYNEQFF.

This rearrangement joins TRBV11-2 to TRBJ2-3; TRBD1 matches at 8 bases. The length of the CDR3 is 14 residues. Looked up from germline, CDR1 is SGHAT and CDR2 is FQNNGV. V lost 7 bases and J lost 2; bases outside the gene matches: 5. CDR3 DNA sequence: TGTGCCAGCAACCACAGGGGGAACACAGATACGCAGTATTTT. As protein: CASNHRGNTDTQYF. Full variable domain (remainder filled in from reference TRBV11-2 and TRBJ2-3): EAGVAQSPRYKIIEKRQSVAFWCNPISGHATLYWYQQILGQGPKLLIQFQNNGVVDDSQLPKDRFSAERLKGVDSTLKIQPAKLEDSAVYLCASNHRGNTDTQYFGPGTRLTVL.

The CDR3 DNA reads TGTGCCAGCAGTTCGGGGAACTATGGCTACACCTTC. Protein: CASSSGNYGYTF. V gene TRBV6-5 combines with J gene TRBJ1-2, with D uncertain. The CDR3 has 12 amino acids. V lost 4 bases and J lost 2, with 5 bases in between. CDR1 and CDR2 from the germline V gene are MNHEY and SVGAGI.

This clone was detected only a few times. The V gene is TRBV4-2, the J gene TRBJ2-7, with 8 bases lining up with TRBD1. The ends lost 0 bases at V and 2 bases at J; junction bases unmatched: 3. Germline V lookup: CDR1 LGHNA, CDR2 YNFKEQ. This CDR3 comprises 15 residues. The CDR3 DNA sequence: TGTGCCAGCAGCCAAGAAGGGACAGGTCCCTACGAGCAGTACTTC. Encoded protein: CASSQEGTGPYEQYF.

The chain employs TRBV29-1 and TRBJ1-1; maybe TRBD1 (6 bases). The CDR3 consists of 13 residues. V lost 6 bases and J lost 4, with 15 bases in between. Germline V gives CDR1 SQVTM, CDR2 ANQGSEA. The CDR3 DNA reads TGCAGCGTGTCCAGGGGAGAGGGCACTGAAGCTTTCTTT. It encodes CSVSRGEGTEAFF.

The rearrangement links TRBV30 to TRBJ1-2; 7 bases agree with TRBD1. With V trimmed by 1 base and J by 1 base, 0 bases remained unmatched. Germline CDR1 reads GTSNPN; CDR2 reads SVGIG (reference sequence). CDR3 length: 13 residues. The CDR3 coding sequence is TGTGCCTGGAGTGGACAGGGTAACTATGGCTACACCTTC. This encodes CAWSGQGNYGYTF.

This chain joins TRBV6-5 and TRBJ1-5; 8 bases are a match to TRBD1. The junction had 0 bases not matched to a gene; V was cut back by 6 bases and J by 2 bases. The germline V gene encodes CDR1 MNHEY and CDR2 SVGAGI. This CDR3 region has 13 residues. The CDR3 DNA reads TGTGCCAGCAGGACAGGGGGCAATCAGCCCCAGCATTTT. Its protein is CASRTGGNQPQHF.

This chain links TRBV28 with TRBJ2-1, with a weak D call TRBD2 (6 bases). CDR3 size: 16 residues. From germline, CDR1 is MDHEN and CDR2 SYDVKM. With 2 bases removed from V and 1 base from J, the gap between germline ends came to 12 bases. CDR3 loop: CASSLKREPSYNEQFF. The CDR3 bases are TGTGCCAGCAGTTTAAAACGGGAGCCTTCCTACAATGAGCAGTTCTTC.

In this sample, this clone turned up a few times. This chain connects TRBV6-5 to TRBJ2-1; no reliable D call. The CDR3 totals 14 residues. Trimming took off 4 bases at V and 6 bases at J, with 13 bases between the two ends. Germline CDR1 reads MNHEY; CDR2 reads SVGAGI. The CDR3 region has the DNA TGTGCCAGCAGTTCGGATACCTGGGGCAATGAGCAGTTCTTC. Its translation is CASSSDTWGNEQFF.

This clone was observed once. This chain links TRBV19 with TRBJ2-7; possibly TRBD2 for D (6 bases). Germline V gene sequence: CDR1 LNHDA, CDR2 SQIVND (reference sequence). V was shortened by 3 bases and J by 0 bases, with 21 bases between the two germline ends. CDR3 size: 18 residues. CDR3 residues: CASSITREPGLHSYEQYF. CDR3 sequence (DNA): TGTGCCAGTAGTATCACGAGAGAGCCGGGACTCCACTCCTACGAGCAGTACTTC.

This clone has a handful of counts. The rearrangement joins TRBV19 to TRBJ1-5, with D uncertain. Germline assignment: CDR1 LNHDA and CDR2 SQIVND (reference sequence). Trimming removed 7 bases at V and 3 bases at J, with 7 bases between. This CDR3 is built from 12 residues. CDR3 in DNA: TGTGCCAGTAACAGTCCCAATCAGCCCCAGCATTTT. Translating gives CASNSPNQPQHF.